This record covers a single T cell receptor (beta chain). The antigen it binds to is not known. It has no much larger one-base neighbor in the sample; base qualities were not kept. The data derive from a study of cytomegalovirus exposure and HLA in healthy donors (dated by TCRdb to 2017 to 2019). For the wider study: According to a later analysis, the 120 or so validation repertoires were produced on the same platform as the approximately 620 repertoires of the first cohort. The study was designed to test whether signatures of past pathogen exposure could be identified by cataloging public T cell receptors. A separate validation cohort of roughly 120 different subjects was used in addition to the roughly 720-subject first cohort. To predict cytomegalovirus infection status, the study combined high-throughput TCR immunosequencing, statistical association of individual TCRs with disease status, and machine learning. Overall results and qualifications from the work: Across donors, most TCR sequences were observed very rarely, whereas some public TCRs were present in many individuals. The classifier was reported to diagnose cytomegalovirus status with high specificity and sensitivity in both the original and validation cohorts. A few of the identified cytomegalovirus-associated TCR beta chains were confirmed in vitro to be specific for cytomegalovirus antigens. A total of around 150 TCR beta chains were listed by the study as associated with cytomegalovirus. The authors suggested that the approach could potentially be generalized to other disease states and immunological phenotypes. The validation cohort had no HLA typing available for a later analysis, so co-occurrence within that cohort was assessed over all 130 or so repertoires. A later analysis found that TCRs clustered in the first cohort also tended to co-occur in the 120 validation repertoires, with 94% of cluster scores above 0.

Library prep was done by the immunoSEQ multiplex PCR assay. In the authors' own workflow: To diagnose cytomegalovirus status from the catalog of TCR beta chain sequences, a statistical classification framework was built. TCRdb took this table from immuneACCESS and kept in-frame rearrangements with V and J called. Such tables lack part of the clones; where checked against another copy, unresolved V genes explain under half of the gap, and the rest is unexplained. The V and J calls and clone size are taken from that table; D and trimming were inferred from the DNA. This sample has under 200,000 clones in its table, and around nine tenths of those were observed once. The biggest ten clones account for 10% of the sample. Separate from the approximately 730-subject first cohort, the validation cohort of over 90 subjects was the group to which the donors belonged. The CDR3 contains 17 residues, cysteine and phenylalanine counted. Only CDR3 DNA is held: 51 bases, read in frame from base 1.

The receptor was derived from a woman aged 18 to 35 in good health and CMV-seropositive. The chain is made from TRBV21-1 and TRBJ1-2; the D call of TRBD1 is as the table states it, not checked on the DNA. TRBV21-1 is a known pseudogene. Material for sequencing was PBMCs. The nucleotides read TGTGCCAGCAGCAAATACAGACTTAGGGGCTTGAAGTATGGCTACACCTTC. It encodes CASSKYRLRGLKYGYTF.